Detailed here is one T cell receptor beta chain. The antigen is not known. The data belong to a study of cytomegalovirus exposure and HLA in healthy donors. The ends lost 6 bases at V and 6 bases at J; junction bases unmatched: 6. The CDR3 has 14 residues. Germline V gene data show CDR1 as MRHNA and CDR2 as SNTAGT. The PCR ran on 60 Vbeta and 13 Jbeta primers. Generated by immunoSEQ multiplex PCR, the TCRdb table keeps only in-frame clones and is missing some. The sample shows 150,000 or so clones, around 74% of them seen only once. Study results and caveats: Highest at DRB1 and lowest at HLA-C, TCR association rates differed among HLA loci in a later analysis. A further, later analysis showed that HLA-associated TCR beta chains (compared with equally common others) were more clonally expanded.

This receptor was obtained from a female donor in good health and CMV-seronegative. V is TRBV6-4 and J is TRBJ2-1; the match to TRBD1 covers 9 bases. The sample was PBMCs. The CDR3 region is CASSRDRVSNEQFF. DNA of the CDR3: TGTGCCAGCAGCCGGGACAGGGTGAGCAATGAGCAGTTCTTC.